This T cell receptor beta chain was identified during a study of monozygotic twins with inflammatory bowel disease. General study results and limits: Distinction of different T cell subtypes was not possible.

cDNA synthesis was performed in eight separate reactions for each sample. From the 5' RACE reads, TCRdb lists one entry per CDR3 protein and no DNA. The sample table sets out 400,000 to 500,000 distinct CDR3 sequences. Investigators extracted total RNA from whole blood and did not sort T cells. Concerning this clonotype itself: The antigen is undetermined.

Germline V CDR1 and CDR2: LGHNA, YSLEER. The CDR3 spans 15 residues. Sequenced: blood. The chain employs TRBV4-3 and TRBJ2-7; TCRdb lists TRBD2, though no DNA is available to test this call. The receptor's source is a human donor with ulcerative colitis or Crohn's disease, or a healthy co-twin of an affected twin (not recorded which). CDR3 region: CASSLGLAGMDEQYF.